This is a list of T cell receptor beta chains from one sample in a study of graft-versus-host responses after intestinal transplantation. Profiling relied on immunoSEQ multiplex PCR, and the TCRdb table lists in-frame clones only, not all of them. Of about 71,000 clones in the sample, about 90% were seen once. For these TCRs, the target antigens are not known. Sequenced material: unstimulated CD8+ T cells sorted from spleen or lymph node cells, taken before intestinal transplant. The receptors come from a human donor who received an intestinal transplant. CDR3s include the opening cysteine and the closing phenylalanine or tryptophan. D genes are given only for firm matches. Size values are once, few and many counts, or a class for expanded clones, and some rows have none.

>TRBV6-6|-|-|TRBJ1-4
TGTGCCAGCAGGACCACCGGGGGTTGGGAAAAACTGTTTTTT
CASRTTGGWEKLFF
>TRBV5-1|few|-|TRBJ2-7
TGCGCCAGCAGCATTCACGACAGCTACGAGCAGTACTTC
CASSIHDSYEQYF
>TRBV29-1|-|TRBD2|TRBJ2-2
TGCAGCGTCCCCGGGGGGACCGGGGAGCTGTTTTTT
CSVPGGTGELFF
>TRBV30|-|-|TRBJ2-5
TGTGCCTGGGAGCCGCAAGAGACCCAGTACTTC
CAWEPQETQYF
>TRBV9|-|-|TRBJ2-1
TGTGCCAGCAGCGGCGGGGGCCCCAATGAGCAGTTCTTC
CASSGGGPNEQFF
>TRBV6-4|-|TRBD1|TRBJ1-5
TGTGCCAGCACTGGACAGGGGACGTATAGCAATCAGCCCCAGCATTTT
CASTGQGTYSNQPQHF
>TRBV9|-|-|TRBJ2-1
TGTGCCAGCAGCGACGGGGTGGGACAGTTCTTC
CASSDGVGQFF
>TRBV9|-|TRBD2|TRBJ2-7
TGTGCCAGCAGCGCTAGCGGGGGAGGAATCGAGCAGTACTTC
CASSASGGGIEQYF
>TRBV6-1|once|-|TRBJ1-1
TGTGCCAGCAGTGAGGGCAGGTTTTTGACTGAAGCTTTCTTT
CASSEGRFLTEAFF
>TRBV7-3|-|-|TRBJ1-1
TGTGCCAGCAGCTCCTCCGGGACTGAAGCTTTCTTT
CASSSSGTEAFF
>TRBV5-6|-|-|TRBJ2-7
TGTGCCAGCAGCAGAGGAAGCTACGAGCAGTACTTC
CASSRGSYEQYF
>TRBV18|-|-|TRBJ1-5
TGTGCCAGCTCACCACCGCGGGTCAATCAGCCCCAGCATTTT
CASSPPRVNQPQHF
>TRBV9|-|-|TRBJ2-1
TGTGCCAGCGGGGGGGCAATGAGCTCCTACAATGAGCAGTTCTTC
CASGGAMSSYNEQFF
>TRBV9|-|-|TRBJ1-1
TGTGCCAGCAGCGTGGGGCCGGAACCGAACACTGAAGCTTTCTTT
CASSVGPEPNTEAFF
>TRBV7-6|-|-|TRBJ2-1
TGTGCCAGCAGCTTAGTTTTGAGCCCCAACAATGAGCAGTTCTTC
CASSLVLSPNNEQFF
>TRBV5-4|-|TRBD2|TRBJ2-3
TGTGCCAGCAGCTTGGAAGCGGGGGGCACAGATACGCAGTATTTT
CASSLEAGGTDTQYF
>TRBV9|-|-|TRBJ1-1
TGTGCCAGCAGCATAGGAACTCAGGGTTTGAACACTGAAGCTTTCTTT
CASSIGTQGLNTEAFF
>TRBV5-1|-|TRBD2|TRBJ2-4
TGCGCCAGCAGCTTCTTTAGCGGGGCGGCCAAAAACATTCAGTACTTC
CASSFFSGAAKNIQYF
>TRBV5-4|-|TRBD2|TRBJ2-7
TGTGCCAGCAGCCTTTCCGGGGGGGCCTTCTACGAGCAGTACTTC
CASSLSGGAFYEQYF
>TRBV13|-|TRBD1|TRBJ1-1
TGTGCCAGCAGCTTCAGGGGGCGAACTGAAGCTTTCTTT
CASSFRGRTEAFF
>TRBV9|-|-|TRBJ2-3
TGTGCCAGCAGCGTCGGGGGAAGTAGCACAGATACGCAGTATTTT
CASSVGGSSTDTQYF
>TRBV7-6|-|TRBD2|TRBJ2-3
TGTGCCAGCAGCTTAAGCGGGGGCCAGGGAGATACGCAGTATTTT
CASSLSGGQGDTQYF
>TRBV7-6|-|TRBD1|TRBJ1-1
TGTGCCAGCAGCCATGGGAGTGGGGACAGTTCCACTGAAGCTTTCTTT
CASSHGSGDSSTEAFF
>TRBV4-1|few|-|TRBJ2-7
TGCGCCAGCAGCCAATCCCCGGGGGACGAGCAGTACTTC
CASSQSPGDEQYF
>TRBV27|-|-|TRBJ1-5
TGTGCCAGCAGTTCAGGGGTTAGCAATCAGCCCCAGCATTTT
CASSSGVSNQPQHF
>TRBV9|-|-|TRBJ2-1
TGTGCCAGCAGCGTAGGGTTAGCCTCCATTTGGGAGCAGTTCTTC
CASSVGLASIWEQFF
>TRBV29-1|few|TRBD1|TRBJ1-2
TGCAGCGGACAGGGTATCTATGGCTACACCTTC
CSGQGIYGYTF
>TRBV29-1|-|TRBD1|TRBJ1-2
TGCAGCGTGGGGGGACAGAACTATGGCTACACCTTC
CSVGGQNYGYTF
>TRBV5-1|-|TRBD1|TRBJ1-1
TGCGCCAGCAGCGGGACGACAGGGCAGAACACTGAAGCTTTCTTT
CASSGTTGQNTEAFF
>TRBV11-2|-|-|TRBJ2-5
TGTGCCAGCAGCTTCTTAGAGACCCAGTACTTC
CASSFLETQYF
>TRBV9|-|-|TRBJ2-7
TGTGCCAGCAGCGTCGGGGGTGATTTACACGAGCAGTACTTC
CASSVGGDLHEQYF